These 9 T cell receptor beta chains were sequenced from one sample in a study of blood T cell repertoires in COVID-19. TCRdb's copy holds only in-frame clones and misses some; the assay was immunoSEQ multiplex PCR. In the table there are around 150,000 clones, approximately 82% of which are singletons. Input material: peripheral blood. The receptors stem from a man between 60 and 70 years old who had recovered from COVID-19.

This clone was observed a handful of times. The chain recombines TRBV6-4 with TRBJ2-3; TRBD2 matches 7 bases. V lost 3 bases, J lost 0 bases, and 3 bases stayed unmatched. This CDR3 spans 15 amino acids. CDR1 and CDR2 from the germline V gene are MRHNA and SNTAGT. CDR3 sequence reads: CASSEASGSTDTQYF. The CDR3 nucleotides read TGTGCCAGCAGTGAGGCTAGCGGTAGCACAGATACGCAGTATTTT.

The J gene is TRBJ2-7, the V gene TRBV2; TRBD1 matches 9 bases. The CDR3 loop spans 14 amino acids. CDR1 is SNHLY, CDR2 FYNNEI, per germline. The J segment lost 4 bases and the V segment lost 6 bases, leaving 7 bases of the junction unmatched. The CDR3, as DNA: TGTGCCAGCAGGGTTACGGGACAGGGATACGAGCAGTACTTC. Residues: CASRVTGQGYEQYF.

This chain links TRBV28 with TRBJ2-1; maybe TRBD1 (6 bases). V was shortened by 2 bases and J by 2 bases, with 7 bases between the two germline ends. The CDR3 loop spans 14 amino acids. Looked up from germline, CDR1 is MDHEN and CDR2 is SYDVKM. Written as DNA, the CDR3 is TGTGCCAGCAGTTTAGGACAGCCCTACAATGAGCAGTTCTTC. This codes for CASSLGQPYNEQFF. The full variable domain, completed using reference TRBV28 and TRBJ2-1, is DVKVTQSSRYLVKRTGEKVFLECVQDMDHENMFWYRQDPGLGLRLIYFSYDVKMKEKGDIPEGYSVSREKKERFSLILESASTNQTSMYLCASSLGQPYNEQFFGPGTRLTVL.

The V and J genes are TRBV6-4 and TRBJ2-2; tentative D call: TRBD2 (6 bases). V lost 3 bases and J lost 9, with 14 bases in between. This CDR3 is 14 amino acids long. Looked up from germline, CDR1 is MRHNA and CDR2 is SNTAGT. CDR3 in amino acids: CASSDGGGNRELFF. The CDR3 DNA follows: TGTGCCAGCAGTGATGGTGGCGGGAACAGGGAGCTGTTTTTT.

V is TRBV6-4 and J is TRBJ1-2; the match to TRBD1 covers 7 bases. CDR1 MRHNA and CDR2 SNTAGT come from the germline V gene. V was clipped by 7 bases and J by 8 bases; unmatched bases: 13. The CDR3 has 14 residues. As DNA, the CDR3 is TGTGCCAGCATCAAGGCAAGGGGGCGGCGGGGCTACACCTTC. It is translated as CASIKARGRRGYTF.

The chain couples TRBV18 to TRBJ2-3; 9 nucleotides line up with TRBD2. The CDR3 runs to 16 residues. With 5 bases clipped from V and 2 bases from J, the junction kept 8 bases outside the gene matches. Germline loops: CDR1 KGHSH, CDR2 LQKENI. CDR3 in DNA: TGTGCCAGCTCAATTGGGGCTAGCGGGAACACAGATACGCAGTATTTT. Protein sequence: CASSIGASGNTDTQYF.

The gene calls are TRBV11-2 and TRBJ1-4, with 8 bases identical to TRBD1. The ends lost 2 bases at V and 4 bases at J; junction bases unmatched: 3. The CDR3 is made up of 15 amino acids. Germline V gene lookup returns CDR1 SGHAT and CDR2 FQNNGV. The CDR3 DNA reads as TGTGCCAGCAGCTTAAGGGGACAGGTTAATGAAAAACTGTTTTTT. Its translation: CASSLRGQVNEKLFF.

This clone showed up just a few times. The V gene is TRBV9, the J gene TRBJ2-3; D possibly corresponds to TRBD2 (5 bases). V dropped 0 bases and J dropped 5 bases, with 13 bases sitting between them. The CDR3 has 15 amino acids. Looked up from germline, CDR1 is SGDLS and CDR2 is YYNGEE. As DNA, the CDR3 is TGTGCCAGCAGCGTAGTCGGCCTAGCAGGAGATACGCAGTATTTT. Encoded protein: CASSVVGLAGDTQYF.

This clone was seen at least ten times. The CDR3 DNA reads as TGTGCCAGCAGCCTAGGACAGTCTCAGTCCCTCTCTGGAAACACCATATATTTT. This encodes CASSLGQSQSLSGNTIYF. V and J are TRBV5-6 and TRBJ1-3, with D possibly matching TRBD1 (6 bases). The CDR3 sequence is 18 residues long. V lost 4 bases, J lost 0 bases, and 20 bases lay in between. Germline CDR1 SGHDT, CDR2 YYEEEE. Variable domain in full (rest from reference TRBV5-6 and TRBJ1-3): DAGVTQSPTHLIKTRGQQVTLRCSPKSGHDTVSWYQQALGQGPQFIFQYYEEEERQRGNFPDRFSGHQFPNYSSELNVNALLLGDSALYLCASSLGQSQSLSGNTIYFGEGSWLTVV.